This TCR beta chain was sequenced during a study of blood T cell repertoires in COVID-19. Sequencing used immunoSEQ multiplex PCR; TCRdb keeps in-frame clones, though not all of them. The table has some 50,000 clones, around 87% seen once. The CDR3 has 17 residues. Germline trimming cut 6 bases from V and 6 bases from J; bases unmatched to any gene: 12. From germline, CDR1 is MGHRA and CDR2 YSYEKL. The sequence was collected from a woman aged 80 or over with COVID-19, enrolled during active disease. What was sequenced was peripheral blood. The rearrangement uses TRBV4-1 and TRBJ2-1; 12 bases line up with TRBD2. CDR3 sequence reads: CASSQTTSGRTRNEQFF. The CDR3 DNA sequence: TGCGCCAGCAGTCAAACGACTAGCGGGAGAACTCGCAATGAGCAGTTCTTC.